Below are 11 T cell receptor beta chains sequenced from a single sample in a study of CD8 T cells in ankylosing spondylitis. Findings and caveats of the study: One TCR beta motif, made up of under ten highly homologous variants, appeared characteristic of ankylosing spondylitis blood.

TCRdb independently ran MiXCR on the 5' RACE reads; one entry per CDR3 protein. The sample includes hundreds of thousands of distinct CDR3 sequences, roughly 27% of them seen just once. Their antigens remain unidentified. Input material: blood, either unsorted or a sorted T cell fraction (not recorded which). These receptors were taken from a male donor with ankylosing spondylitis.

The chain uses TRBV20-1 and TRBJ2-1, with TRBD2 matching 8 bases. V shed 6 bases, J shed 7 bases, and the junction held 8 bases outside the gene matches. Germline CDR1 DFQATT, CDR2 SNEGSKA (reference sequence). The CDR3 is 13 residues long. The CDR3 nucleotides read TGCAGTGCAACAAGCGGGAGTGAGAATGAGCAGTTCTTC. Amino acid sequence: CSATSGSENEQFF.

V is TRBV6-1 and J is TRBJ1-4, with D maybe TRBD1 (6 bases). The CDR3 runs to 15 residues. Trimming took off 1 base at V and 7 bases at J, with 13 bases between the two ends. Germline assignment: CDR1 MNHNS and CDR2 SASEGT. Here the CDR3 reads CASSEEGGPGEKLFF. The CDR3 nucleotides are TGTGCCAGCAGTGAAGAAGGGGGGCCGGGTGAAAAACTGTTTTTT.

This clonotype was observed a few times. The V and J genes are TRBV5-6 and TRBJ1-6; no definite D call. Germline lookup yields CDR1 SGHDT and CDR2 YYEEEE. V lost 1 base, J lost 7 bases, and 12 bases lay in between. This CDR3 is 15 amino acids long. In nucleotides, the CDR3 is TGTGCCAGCAGCTTGTCCGGGAGCTTCAATTCACCCCTCCACTTT. Translation: CASSLSGSFNSPLHF.

CDR3 sequence (DNA): TGTGCCAGCAGCCCTCTGGGACAGGCTCAAGAGACCCAGTACTTC. Translation gives CASSPLGQAQETQYF. J is TRBJ2-5 and V is TRBV7-7; 8 bases are a match to TRBD1. CDR3 size: 15 residues. The trim removed 5 bases at V and 2 bases at J, leaving 7 bases unmatched. The germline CDR1 and CDR2 sequences are SSHAT and FNYEAQ (reference sequence).

The chain carries TRBV3-1 and TRBJ1-6, with D unresolved. V was clipped by 2 bases and J by 10 bases, with 12 bases between them. The CDR3 sequence is 14 residues long. CDR1 and CDR2 (germline): LGHDT, YNNKEL (reference sequence). CDR3 DNA sequence: TGTGCCAGCAGCCAATCGGACGGAGGGTCACCCCTCCACTTT. Amino acids: CASSQSDGGSPLHF.

This clonotype was recorded a few times. This chain joins TRBV5-1 and TRBJ2-2, with a weak D call TRBD2 (6 bases). This CDR3 has 16 amino acids. Trimming took 5 bases from V and 0 from J, leaving 14 bases between them. Looked up from germline, CDR1 is SGHRS and CDR2 is YFSETQ. The CDR3 DNA is TGCGCCAGCAGGGCTGGTTTAGCGGCGAACACCGGGGAGCTGTTTTTT. Amino acids: CASRAGLAANTGELFF.

This clonotype was counted only a few times. This chain joins TRBV28 and TRBJ2-7; the D is unclear. V lost 4 bases to trimming and J lost 3 bases, with 19 bases between them. The CDR3 covers 16 residues. Germline V gene data show CDR1 as MDHEN and CDR2 as SYDVKM. CDR3 sequence (DNA): TGTGCCAGCAGTTCCCGACTGAACGAACCGTTCTACGAGCAGTACGTC. It encodes CASSSRLNEPFYEQYV.

This chain connects TRBV15 to TRBJ2-5; no clear D gene. CDR1 and CDR2 from the germline V gene are LNHNV and YYDKDF (reference sequence). The CDR3 has 15 residues. The V gene lost 0 bases and the J gene lost 3 bases, with 11 bases spanning the gap. The CDR3: CATSRDQGSEETQYF. For the CDR3, the DNA is TGTGCCACCAGCAGAGATCAAGGCTCTGAAGAGACCCAGTACTTC.

J is TRBJ2-7 and V is TRBV5-1; 10 nucleotides agree with TRBD1. The ends lost 0 bases at V and 6 bases at J; junction bases unmatched: 9. The CDR3 sequence is 16 residues long. CDR1 and CDR2 from the germline V gene are SGHRS and YFSETQ. This chain's CDR3 is CASSLEPGQGFSEQYV. CDR3 in DNA: TGCGCCAGCAGCTTGGAACCGGGACAGGGGTTCTCCGAGCAGTACGTC.

The chain is built from TRBV9 and TRBJ1-3; D possibly corresponds to TRBD1 (6 bases). V was pared by 4 bases and J by 4 bases, with 15 bases between. The CDR3 runs 15 residues. The germline V gene has CDR1 SGDLS and CDR2 YYNGEE. The CDR3 DNA sequence: TGTGCCAGCAGCCCCATGACAGGAACAGGAAACACCATATATTTT. It translates to CASSPMTGTGNTIYF. The full variable domain, with the rest looked up from reference TRBV9 and TRBJ1-3, is DSGVTQTPKHLITATGQRVTLRCSPRSGDLSVYWYQQSLDQGLQFLIQYYNGEERAKGNILERFSAQQFPDLHSELNLSSLELGDSALYFCASSPMTGTGNTIYFGEGSWLTVV.

The CDR3 bases are TGTGCCAGCAGCTTGCCAGGGTACACCGGGGAGCTGTTTTTT. As protein: CASSLPGYTGELFF. The V call is TRBV5-4, the J call TRBJ2-2; D may be TRBD1 (5 bases). This CDR3 spans 14 amino acids. The V end lost 1 base, the J end lost 3 bases, and 7 bases lay between the germline ends. Germline loops: CDR1 SGHNT, CDR2 YYREEE (reference sequence).